Listed below are T cell receptor beta chains from one sample, sequenced in a study of blood T cells in healthy people across ages. TCRdb called the 5' RACE reads again in MiXCR, with one record for every CDR3 protein. The repertoire holds over 450,000 distinct CDR3 sequences, with approximately 25% as singletons. Another study also made use of these data, one on T cells of mothers and their children.

Material for sequencing was blood. These receptors were collected from a boy between 10 and 17 years old in good health. The CDR3 runs from the conserved cysteine through the conserved F or W. A D gene is named only where the DNA matches it firmly. The size field is filled for only some rows; it gives once, few, many or a size class.

j_call d_call v_call clone_size cdr3_aa cdr3_nt
TRBJ2-7 TRBD1 TRBV11-2 few CASSSAPIGQDRTYEQYF TGTGCCAGCAGCTCTGCCCCAATAGGACAGGACCGCACCTACGAGCAGTACTTC
TRBJ2-1 NA TRBV28 few CASSGMPREQFF TGTGCCAGCAGTGGGATGCCTCGGGAGCAGTTCTTC
TRBJ1-5 NA TRBV6-5 NA CASGGGGQPQHF TGTGCCAGCGGGGGGGGAGGCCAGCCCCAGCATTTT
TRBJ2-7 NA TRBV9 NA CASSDTGGAGNEQYF TGTGCCAGCAGCGACACGGGGGGCGCAGGGAACGAGCAGTACTTC
TRBJ1-1 NA TRBV13 many CASLRVDMNTEAFF TGTGCCAGCCTCAGGGTAGACATGAACACTGAAGCTTTCTTT
TRBJ2-7 NA TRBV2 few CASDSNQENEQYF TGTGCCAGCGATTCCAACCAGGAGAACGAGCAGTACTTC
TRBJ1-2 NA TRBV7-2 NA CASSLEGGGGIYGYTF TGTGCCAGCAGCTTAGAGGGCGGCGGGGGCATCTATGGCTACACCTTC
TRBJ2-7 TRBD1 TRBV7-9 many CASSPDRGGEQYF TGTGCCAGCAGCCCAGACAGGGGGGGCGAGCAGTACTTC
TRBJ1-1 NA TRBV28 NA CASSTRGFNTEAFF TGTGCCAGCAGCACCAGGGGCTTCAACACTGAAGCTTTCTTT
TRBJ2-7 TRBD2 TRBV7-2 NA CASSWTSGIYEQYF TGTGCCAGCAGTTGGACTAGCGGGATTTACGAGCAGTACTTC
TRBJ1-2 NA TRBV28 many CASSLGRANGYTF TGTGCCAGCAGTTTGGGCAGGGCTAATGGCTACACCTTC
TRBJ1-5 TRBD1 TRBV6-5 few CASSPGQGRNQPQHF TGTGCCAGCAGTCCGGGACAGGGGAGGAATCAGCCCCAGCATTTT
TRBJ2-1 TRBD2 TRBV5-8 NA CASSLVLLLAGGSSYNEQFF TGTGCCAGCAGCTTGGTTCTCCTACTAGCGGGGGGGTCCTCCTACAATGAGCAGTTCTTC
TRBJ2-1 TRBD2 TRBV2 once CASSGGTSGSYEQFF TGTGCCAGCAGTGGTGGGACTAGCGGGAGCTATGAGCAGTTCTTC
TRBJ2-7 NA TRBV12-3/TRBV12-4 NA CASSFRAIEQYF TGTGCCAGCAGTTTCCGAGCGATCGAGCAGTACTTC
TRBJ1-2 TRBD1 TRBV7-3 NA CASSPNGQGSEGYTF TGTGCCAGCAGCCCAAACGGACAGGGTTCGGAGGGCTACACCTTC
TRBJ2-5 TRBD1 TRBV29-1 many CSVETGEQATETQYF TGCAGCGTTGAAACAGGGGAACAGGCAACGGAGACCCAGTACTTC
TRBJ2-7 TRBD1 TRBV11-2 NA CASNNDRGYEQYF TGTGCCAGCAACAACGACAGGGGCTACGAGCAGTACTTC
TRBJ2-7 TRBD2 TRBV19 few CASSFQRDYEQYF TGTGCCAGTAGTTTCCAGCGGGACTACGAGCAGTACTTC
TRBJ2-1 TRBD2 TRBV12-3/TRBV12-4 NA CASSPLAGYQDEQFF TGTGCCAGCAGTCCTCTAGCGGGCTATCAAGATGAGCAGTTCTTC
TRBJ2-5 TRBD2 TRBV7-2 few CASSLAGIAGEETQYF TGTGCCAGCAGCTTAGCCGGCATAGCGGGGGAAGAGACCCAGTACTTC
TRBJ2-5 TRBD2 TRBV7-8 many CASSPGLAQETQYF TGTGCCAGCAGCCCAGGACTAGCTCAAGAGACCCAGTACTTC
TRBJ2-7 NA TRBV14 NA CASSQVGGLREQYF TGTGCCAGCAGCCAAGTTGGAGGGCTGCGCGAGCAGTACTTC
TRBJ1-1 NA TRBV6-2/TRBV6-3 NA CASSDMGDTEAFF TGTGCCAGCAGCGATATGGGGGACACTGAAGCTTTCTTT
TRBJ2-2 NA TRBV7-2 NA CASRLDIGGELFF TGTGCCAGCAGGCTAGATATTGGCGGGGAGCTGTTTTTT
TRBJ2-5 NA TRBV7-9 few CASTQKTGNEETQYF TGTGCCAGCACCCAAAAGACGGGGAATGAAGAGACCCAGTACTTC
TRBJ2-3 TRBD2 TRBV20-1 few CSASVGGRGTDTQYF TGCAGTGCTAGTGTGGGCGGGAGGGGCACAGATACGCAATATTTT
TRBJ1-2 NA TRBV7-9 NA CASSLKGPGTPITYGYTF TGTGCCAGCAGCTTAAAAGGTCCAGGGACTCCAATAACCTATGGCTACACCTTC
TRBJ1-3 TRBD1 TRBV28 NA CTSSSSDRAIGNTIYF TGTACCAGCAGTTCCTCGGACAGGGCCATTGGAAACACCATATATTTT
TRBJ2-1 NA TRBV6-2/TRBV6-3 NA CASSYSTRNEQFF TGTGCCAGCAGTTACTCAACTAGGAATGAGCAGTTCTTC
TRBJ2-1 NA TRBV20-1 few CSARASSMNEQFF TGCAGTGCTAGAGCTAGTTCTATGAATGAGCAGTTCTTC
TRBJ2-2 NA TRBV7-2 many CASSLASNTGELFF TGTGCCAGCAGCTTAGCGTCGAACACCGGGGAGCTGTTTTTT
TRBJ2-2 TRBD1 TRBV7-2 NA CASSLEFAGTGLTGELFF TGTGCCAGCAGCTTAGAGTTCGCCGGGACAGGGCTAACCGGGGAGCTGTTTTTT
TRBJ2-3 TRBD2 TRBV9 many CASSVGGGPLDTQYF TGTGCCAGCAGCGTCGGGGGGGGGCCCTTGGATACGCAGTATTTT
TRBJ2-1 NA TRBV20-1 many CSARPYNFNEQFF TGCAGTGCTAGACCTTACAATTTCAATGAGCAGTTCTTC
TRBJ2-2 TRBD2 TRBV4-3 many CASSQERTSGTQNTGELFF TGCGCCAGCAGCCAAGAGAGGACTAGCGGCACCCAGAACACCGGGGAGCTGTTTTTT
TRBJ2-1 TRBD2 TRBV24-1 few CATSDPPAGGLNEQFF TGTGCCACCAGTGACCCCCCGGCGGGAGGTCTCAATGAGCAGTTCTTC
TRBJ2-7 TRBD2 TRBV11-1 NA CASSLFLAGVYEQYF TGTGCCAGCAGCTTATTTCTAGCGGGAGTGTACGAGCAGTACTTC
TRBJ1-6 NA TRBV28 few CASTLIEGSPLHF TGTGCCAGCACCCTCATAGAGGGTTCACCCCTCCACTTT